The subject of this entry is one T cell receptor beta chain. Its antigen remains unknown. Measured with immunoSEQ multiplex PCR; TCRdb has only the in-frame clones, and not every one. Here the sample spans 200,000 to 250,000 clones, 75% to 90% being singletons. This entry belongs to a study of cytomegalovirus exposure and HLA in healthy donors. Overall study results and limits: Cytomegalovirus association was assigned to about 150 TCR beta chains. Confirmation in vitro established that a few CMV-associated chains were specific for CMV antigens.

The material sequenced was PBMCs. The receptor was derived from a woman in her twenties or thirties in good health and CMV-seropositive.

CDR3 coding DNA: TGCGCCAGCAGCCTACACCGCGCCGGACCCTACGAGCAGTACTTC. This encodes CASSLHRAGPYEQYF. The chain links TRBV4-1 to TRBJ2-7; D not certain. CDR1 is MGHRA and CDR2 is YSYEKL in the germline V gene. The CDR3 loop spans 15 amino acids. The ends were cut back, 4 bases at V and 2 bases at J, with 15 bases in the middle.